This T cell receptor beta chain was identified in a study of blood T cell repertoires in COVID-19. Here immunoSEQ multiplex PCR was the method, and the copy in TCRdb shows in-frame clones only, minus some. Among around 220,000 clones, roughly 87% were seen once, and the ten largest hold 1.5% to 2%. Germline V CDR1 and CDR2: MDHEN, SYDVKM. The CDR3 length is 15 residues. J was trimmed by 3 bases and V by 5 bases; bases with no gene match: 8. This TCR derives from a middle-aged man with active or convalescent COVID-19. The chain couples TRBV28 to TRBJ2-7; 9 nucleotides match TRBD2. The specimen sequenced was peripheral blood. The CDR3 DNA is TGTGCCAGCAGTATGGGACTAGCCGATAACTACGAGCAGTACTTC. The encoded protein is CASSMGLADNYEQYF.